The rows below give T cell receptor beta chains drawn from one sample of a study of blood T cells in healthy people across ages. One entry per CDR3 protein results from TCRdb running MiXCR on the 5' RACE reads. The table lists over 700,000 distinct CDR3 sequences, 25% of them singletons. This sample also appeared in a second study, on T cells of mothers and their children.

The sequenced sample was blood. These TCRs come from a boy aged 5-17 years in good health. Each CDR3 is given with its conserved first and last residue. Each record gives: clone size, CDR3 length, V gene, D gene, J gene, CDR3 protein, CDR3 DNA. A D gene is named only where the DNA matches it firmly. Clone size is not always given. Where it is, it says once, few, many or a class for expanded clones.

>.|15|TRBV9|.|TRBJ2-1
CASSLPVEANNEQFF
TGTGCCAGCAGCCTCCCGGTAGAGGCCAACAATGAGCAGTTCTTC
>few|12|TRBV5-1|.|TRBJ2-5
CASSLGDGQEFF
TGCGCCAGCAGCTTGGGGGACGGCCAGGAGTTCTTC
>.|12|TRBV6-6|.|TRBJ2-5
CANGQTQETQYF
TGTGCCAACGGACAGACCCAAGAGACCCAGTACTTC
>few|15|TRBV5-1|.|TRBJ2-5
CASSSSESPHNEQSF
TGCGCCAGCAGCAGTAGCGAGAGTCCCCACAATGAGCAGTCCTTC
>few|13|TRBV6-5|.|TRBJ1-4
CASSYGYNEKLFF
TGTGCCAGCAGCTACGGGTATAATGAAAAACTGTTTTTT
>.|11|TRBV29-1|.|TRBJ2-5
CSGSGAGTQYF
TGCAGCGGATCAGGAGCAGGGACCCAGTACTTC
>few|16|TRBV12-5|TRBD2|TRBJ2-1
CASGLGPRDYFDEQFF
TGTGCTAGTGGTTTGGGGCCCCGGGACTATTTCGATGAGCAGTTCTTC
>.|16|TRBV7-9|.|TRBJ1-2
CASSSSTEAWNYGYTF
TGTGCCAGCAGCTCCTCGACAGAGGCTTGGAACTATGGCTACACCTTC
>.|15|TRBV4-3|.|TRBJ2-3
CASSQDGTPTDTQYF
TGCGCCAGCAGCCAAGATGGGACACCTACAGATACGCAGTATTTT
>few|14|TRBV24-1|TRBD1|TRBJ2-1
CATSDRTGGNEQFF
TGTGCCACCAGTGATAGGACAGGGGGCAATGAGCAGTTCTTC
>few|13|TRBV29-1|TRBD2|TRBJ2-1
CSVHVAGDNEQFF
TGCAGCGTTCACGTGGCGGGAGACAATGAGCAGTTCTTC
>few|12|TRBV20-1|.|TRBJ2-5
CSALTPVETQYF
TGCAGTGCCCTGACCCCGGTGGAGACCCAGTACTTC
>few|16|TRBV6-5|.|TRBJ2-7
CASSYPASSGNHEQYF
TGTGCCAGCAGTTACCCAGCTTCTTCAGGGAACCACGAGCAGTACTTC
>few|15|TRBV3-1|TRBD1|TRBJ1-2
CASSQDDRGPYGYTF
TGTGCCAGCAGCCAAGATGACAGGGGGCCTTATGGCTACACCTTC
>.|15|TRBV10-3|.|TRBJ2-1
CAISATGNYYNEQFF
TGTGCCATCAGCGCCACAGGGAACTACTACAATGAGCAGTTCTTC
>.|18|TRBV12-3/TRBV12-4|.|TRBJ2-3
CASSLGRAQAGGTDTQYF
TGTGCCAGCAGTTTAGGACGGGCACAGGCTGGGGGCACAGATACGCAGTATTTT
>.|13|TRBV15|.|TRBJ2-1
CATSRDWDNEQFF
TGTGCCACCAGCAGAGATTGGGACAATGAGCAGTTCTTC
>few|13|TRBV12-3/TRBV12-4|.|TRBJ1-5
CASSLNRDQPQHF
TGTGCCAGCAGTTTGAACAGGGATCAGCCCCAGCATTTT
>.|16|TRBV29-1|.|TRBJ2-1
CSVERGRGTRYNEQFF
TGCAGCGTTGAAAGGGGGCGCGGGACTAGGTACAATGAGCAGTTCTTC
>.|16|TRBV29-1|.|TRBJ2-1
CSVKPFSLLTGNEQFF
TGCAGCGTGAAACCTTTCAGCCTTCTTACAGGAAATGAGCAGTTCTTC
>.|15|TRBV5-1|TRBD1|TRBJ2-2
CASSIRDSNTGELFF
TGCGCCAGCAGCATACGGGACAGCAACACCGGGGAGCTGTTTTTT
>few|16|TRBV4-3|TRBD1|TRBJ2-2
CASSQDKQQGAGELFF
TGCGCCAGCAGCCAAGATAAGCAACAGGGGGCCGGGGAGCTGTTTTTT
>.|14|TRBV20-1|.|TRBJ2-7
CSARFSGEWGEQYF
TGCAGTGCTAGGTTCTCTGGGGAGTGGGGCGAGCAGTACTTC
>.|15|TRBV7-9|.|TRBJ1-1
CASSSNRDENTEAFF
TGTGCCAGCAGCTCAAACAGGGACGAGAACACTGAAGCTTTCTTT
>few|15|TRBV7-9|.|TRBJ1-2
CASSLGPGTNYGYTF
TGTGCCAGCAGCTTAGGTCCTGGAACTAACTATGGCTACACCTTC
>few|13|TRBV4-2|.|TRBJ2-7
CASSQGINYEQYF
TGTGCCAGCAGCCAAGGGATTAACTACGAGCAGTACTTC
>many|16|TRBV5-1|.|TRBJ1-4
CASSLQGTSANEKLFF
TGCGCCAGCAGCTTACAGGGAACTTCGGCTAATGAAAAACTGTTTTTT
>few|13|TRBV25-1|.|TRBJ2-7
CASSEDGAYEQYF
TGTGCCAGCAGTGAAGACGGAGCCTACGAGCAGTACTTC
>.|17|TRBV12-3/TRBV12-4|.|TRBJ2-7
CASSFGPVPGPTYEQYF
TGTGCCAGCAGTTTTGGTCCGGTACCGGGACCTACCTACGAGCAGTACTTC